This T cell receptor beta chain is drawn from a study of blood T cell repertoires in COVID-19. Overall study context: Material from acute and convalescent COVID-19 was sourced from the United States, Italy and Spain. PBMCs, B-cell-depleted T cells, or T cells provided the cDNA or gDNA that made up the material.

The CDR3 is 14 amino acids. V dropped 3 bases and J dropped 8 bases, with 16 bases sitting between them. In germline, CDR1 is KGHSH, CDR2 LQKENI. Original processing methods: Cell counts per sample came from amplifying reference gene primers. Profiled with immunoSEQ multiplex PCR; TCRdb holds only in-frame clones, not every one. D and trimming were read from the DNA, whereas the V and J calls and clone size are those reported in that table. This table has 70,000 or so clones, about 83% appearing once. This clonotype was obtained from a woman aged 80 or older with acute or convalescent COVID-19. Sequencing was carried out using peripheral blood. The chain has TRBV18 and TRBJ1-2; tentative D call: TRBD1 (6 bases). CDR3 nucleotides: TGTGCCAGCTCACCTATACAGGGACTATACGGCTACACCTTC. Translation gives CASSPIQGLYGYTF.